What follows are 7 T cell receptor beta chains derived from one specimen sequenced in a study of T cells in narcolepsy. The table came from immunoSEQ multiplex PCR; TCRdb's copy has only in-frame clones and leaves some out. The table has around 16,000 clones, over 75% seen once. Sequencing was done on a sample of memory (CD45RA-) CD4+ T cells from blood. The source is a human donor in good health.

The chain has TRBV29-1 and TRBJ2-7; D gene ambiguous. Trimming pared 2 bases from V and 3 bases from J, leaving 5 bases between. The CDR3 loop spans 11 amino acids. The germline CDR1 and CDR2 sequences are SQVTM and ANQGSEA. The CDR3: CSVEWGYEQYF. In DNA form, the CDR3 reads TGCAGCGTTGAATGGGGCTACGAGCAGTACTTC.

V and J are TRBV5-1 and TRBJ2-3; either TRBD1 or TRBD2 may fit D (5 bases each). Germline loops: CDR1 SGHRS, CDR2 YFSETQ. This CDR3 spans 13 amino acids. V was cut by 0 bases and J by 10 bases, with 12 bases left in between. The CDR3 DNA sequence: TGCGCCAGCAGCTTGGAGGGGACGTTTGCGCAGTATTTT. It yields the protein CASSLEGTFAQYF.

CDR3 DNA: TGTGCCAGCAGCCTACGGGACTACCATTACAATGAGCAGTTCTTC. Its translation: CASSLRDYHYNEQFF. The chain is built from TRBV13 and TRBJ2-1, with 7 bases aligning to TRBD2. Germline values: CDR1 PRHDT, CDR2 FYEKMQ (reference sequence). The CDR3 length is 15 residues. The trim removed 5 bases at V and 4 bases at J, leaving 8 bases unmatched.

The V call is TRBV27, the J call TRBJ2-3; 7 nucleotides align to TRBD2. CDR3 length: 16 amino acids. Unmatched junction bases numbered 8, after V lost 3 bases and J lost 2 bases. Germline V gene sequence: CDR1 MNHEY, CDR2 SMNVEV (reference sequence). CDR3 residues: CASSFASGTITDTQYF. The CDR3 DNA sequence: TGTGCCAGCAGTTTTGCTAGCGGAACAATCACAGATACGCAGTATTTT.

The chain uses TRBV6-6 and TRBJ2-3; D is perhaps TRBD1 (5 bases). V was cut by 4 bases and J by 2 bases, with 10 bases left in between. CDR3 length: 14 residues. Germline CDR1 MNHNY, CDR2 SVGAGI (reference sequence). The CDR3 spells CASSLGLDTDTQYF. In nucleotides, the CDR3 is TGTGCCAGCAGTTTGGGGCTTGACACAGATACGCAGTATTTT.

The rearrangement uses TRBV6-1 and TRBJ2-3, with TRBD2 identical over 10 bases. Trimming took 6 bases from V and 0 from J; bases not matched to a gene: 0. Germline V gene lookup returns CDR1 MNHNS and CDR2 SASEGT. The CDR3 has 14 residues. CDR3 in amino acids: CASRLAGSTDTQYF. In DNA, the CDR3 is TGTGCCAGCAGACTAGCGGGGAGCACAGATACGCAGTATTTT.

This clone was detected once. The CDR3 DNA reads TGTGCCAGCAGCCGGATTGGGTCCCGCGAGCAGTACTTC. Translated, it gives CASSRIGSREQYF. This sequence joins TRBV11-2 and TRBJ2-7; no firm D call. Germline values: CDR1 SGHAT, CDR2 FQNNGV. CDR3 size: 13 residues. Trimming shortened V by 5 bases and J by 6 bases, and 14 bases separated the two germline ends.